This T cell receptor (beta chain) was identified in a study of T cell responses to AZD1222 COVID-19 vaccine. General observations from the study: White British donors predominated, females outnumbered males, and clonal diversity was possibly underestimated.

With respect to this clone: The antigen is not known.

This table comes from immunoSEQ multiplex PCR, and its TCRdb copy is limited to in-frame clones, with some not included. The data show about 73,000 clones, with almost 90% seen just once and around 1.5% held by the top ten. J gave up 6 bases and V 2 bases, and 12 bases lay outside the gene matches. Per the germline V gene, CDR1 is SEHNR and CDR2 is FQNEAQ (reference sequence). The CDR3 spans 16 residues. Sequencing used peripheral blood, obtained 28 days after the second AZD1222 dose. V usage is TRBV7-9 and J usage is TRBJ2-7, with 8 bases fitting TRBD1. The clonotype was recovered from an adult who received the AZD1222 COVID-19 vaccine. CDR3 loop: CASSLSGGAGLSEQYF. The DNA of the CDR3 is TGTGCCAGCAGCTTATCAGGGGGCGCTGGTTTAAGCGAGCAGTACTTC.